This TCR beta chain was found in a study of cytomegalovirus exposure and HLA in healthy donors (dated by TCRdb to about 2017). Describing the broader study: According to an earlier analysis of 550 to 700 of the donors, about 179 million T cells yielded 95 million to 140 million unique TCR beta sequences and about 280 Gb of sequence data. About 320 gigabases of sequencing data and 70 million to 100 million unique TCR sequences were included in an early release covering under 650 HLA-typed donors. Of the 398 genotyped donors, around 81% fell in the genetic ancestry cluster associated with self-reported Caucasian donors. The study aimed to test whether cataloging public T cell receptors could reveal signatures of past pathogen exposure. The study used immunosequencing to profile the T cell repertoires of 600 to 850 subjects and linked those repertoires to cytomegalovirus serostatus. Along with the roughly 670-subject first cohort, a separate validation cohort of approximately 110 different subjects was used. High-throughput TCR immunosequencing, statistical association of individual TCRs with disease status, and machine learning were combined to predict cytomegalovirus infection status. A later analysis re-analyzed previously published TCR beta repertoires from hundreds of donors and added high-resolution HLA genotyping to study TCR occurrence patterns. In the later analysis, no new phenotypic data were used to find candidate immune exposures; instead, reliance was placed on TCR beta sequences and their occurrence across donors. An earlier analysis of fewer than 750 of the donors used high-throughput TCR beta sequencing to judge whether each TCR beta V gene segment behaved as functional or pseudogenic. Alongside the repertoire data, information on donor age, sex, ethnicity and CMV serostatus was compiled. A later genetic analysis took genome-wide SNP genotypes for about three fifths of the 666 donors and used that subset as a discovery cohort. All discovery cohort repertoires had been generated on a single sequencing platform. HLA typing covered class I and class II loci at four-digit resolution. Typing coverage varied by locus: about 620-630 donors for A, B, C, DRB1 and DQB1; approximately 560 for DQA1; more than 600 for DPA1; fewer than 480 for DPB1. Because of strong linkage in the cohort, five DR-DQ haplotypes were treated as single units for association and clustering. On average, over 200,000 unique TCR beta nucleotide sequences were sequenced per donor among several hundred genotyped donors of the cohort, with roughly 20% of those sequences being non-productive.

The cohort consisted of 666 healthy bone marrow donors. At the time of sampling, every cohort member was nominally healthy, though immune exposures that went unrecorded were likely present. The donor was CMV seropositive and was included in the group of approximately 310 seropositive cohort members. Every donor gave a peripheral blood sample, and the peripheral blood mononuclear cells from that sample were used for TCR beta sequencing. Genomic DNA extraction from the blood cell samples was performed with the Qiagen DNeasy Blood Extraction Kit. Worth noting for this clone: Its antigen remains unidentified. The input lacks base qualities; no much larger clone sits a single base away.

Points the paper makes about the study in general: Most TCR sequences were observed very rarely across donors, whereas some public TCRs were present in many individuals. According to the authors, the approach could potentially be generalized to other disease states and immunological phenotypes. A later genetic analysis reported fewer N-insertions in productive TCRs among donors in an Asian-associated ancestry cluster than the roughly 690-donor mean. CMV serostatus was the only immune exposure information available for the cohort. An earlier analysis of approximately 570 of the donors showed that most TCR beta V segments appeared in productive rearrangements either about 87% or about 30% of the time, which broadly matched IMGT annotations. An association between a missense DCLRE1C variant and V-gene and J-gene trimming of TCR beta chains was found in a later genetic analysis and replicated in an independent cohort. A group of highly shared sequence variants was considered likely to be a technical artifact of the sequencing pipeline. A total of some 180 TCR beta chains were listed by the study as associated with cytomegalovirus. In this cohort, only TCR beta chains were sequenced, and detectable features were limited by the absence of alpha or paired-chain data. A further reported finding was that TCR beta sequences accurately predicted the HLA-A and HLA-B alleles for most subjects in the first cohort. At a false discovery rate of 0.05, a later analysis linked 16,951 TCR beta sequences to specific HLA alleles. Strong co-occurrence of HLA alleles, especially DR and DQ, made assigning TCR associations to individual alleles difficult. Correlated functional status among segregating V segments might reflect linkage disequilibrium, but an unknown experimental factor could not be ruled out. Most CMV-associated TCR beta chains appeared to be HLA-restricted in a later analysis, and the HLA associations seemed to be driven largely by CMV exposure. A later analysis reported that several top co-occurrence clusters appeared linked to parvovirus B19, influenza, CMV and Epstein-Barr virus. In vitro tests confirmed that a few of the cytomegalovirus-associated TCR beta chains recognize cytomegalovirus antigens. Because HLA typing was missing for some donors at each locus, association tests included only the typed subset. In both the original and validation cohorts, the classifier was reported to diagnose cytomegalovirus status with high specificity and sensitivity. In a later analysis, HLA-associated TCR beta chains were found to be more clonally expanded and to have lower generation probabilities than equally common non-associated chains. Roughly uniform sequencing depth across donors was assumed in presence/absence analyses, although this assumption may not hold. Around 16 rarely observed V segments, including chromosome 9 orphons, were excluded from the earlier analysis of just under 600 of the donors because counts were too low. In a later analysis, the rate of TCR association differed among HLA loci, with DRB1 alleles having the most associated TCRs and HLA-C alleles having the fewest.

Library method: the immunoSEQ multiplex PCR assay. A mixture of 60 forward primers for TCR Vbeta segments and 13 reverse primers for TCR Jbeta segments was used in the multiplex PCR. The CDR3 region of rearranged TCR beta genes was amplified from genomic DNA with a multiplex PCR assay. The amplified TCR beta libraries were sequenced on the Illumina HiSeq System as 87-base-pair reads. As for how the authors treated the data: In a later analysis, tens of millions of unique TCR beta chains were counted across the 650 to 700 repertoires, and roughly 10 million of these chains were shared by at least two donors. Raw reads were error-corrected and collapsed into unique sequences by a nearest-neighbor algorithm in which closely related sequences were merged to remove PCR and sequencing errors. Alignment of CDR3 sequences to IMGT reference sequences was used to assign V, D and J gene segments. For a sequence to be retained, a match of at least six nucleotides was required to both a V gene segment and a J gene segment. A rearrangement counted as productive if the CDR3 had no stop codons and remained in frame with V and J, and every other rearrangement counted as non-productive. Following IMGT convention, CDR3 was defined as the stretch from the second conserved V-encoded cysteine to the conserved J-encoded phenylalanine. In an earlier analysis of more than 550 of the donors, sequences lacking an unambiguous match to a single V gene segment were excluded. In an earlier analysis of several hundred of the donors, a V segment was called functional when productive rearrangements were above 56.7%, and segregating when the standard deviation between donors exceeded 5%. To diagnose cytomegalovirus status from the catalog of TCR beta chain sequences, a statistical classification framework was built. In a later analysis, TCR nucleotide sequences were compared against IMGT/GENE-DB human TR gene sequences so that V and J genes could be assigned. In a later analysis, CDR3 sequences and most-parsimonious VDJ recombination scenarios were assigned using the TCRdist pipeline. In a later analysis, each TCR beta chain was defined by its CDR3 amino acid sequence together with its V-gene family, and reads without a unique V-gene family were excluded. In a later analysis, around 600 highly shared, low-generation-probability nucleotide sequences were removed to address suspected cross-contamination and a sequencing artifact. In a later analysis, a clonal expansion index for each public chain was calculated from normalized within-repertoire ranks of inferred template counts. A later analysis computed generation probabilities with a VDJ recombination model fitted to out-of-frame rearrangements, and checked the results against IGoR. A later analysis scored TCR-TCR, TCR-HLA and TCR-CMV co-occurrence with hypergeometric tests, applying a repertoire-size bias correction to TCR pairs. False discovery rates were estimated in a later analysis by permuting HLA or CMV assignments 20 times. A later analysis grouped co-occurring TCRs with DBSCAN, adding TCRdist sequence similarity when clustering within HLA-allele-positive subsets. Co-occurrence clustering excluded repertoires with fewer than 30,000 or more than 120,000 public chains, plus five with anomalous nucleotide sharing. TCRdb took this table from immuneACCESS and kept in-frame rearrangements with V and J called. Such tables lack part of the clones; where checked against another copy, unresolved V genes explain under half of the gap, and the rest is unexplained. D and trimming were read from the DNA, whereas the V and J calls and clone size are those reported in that table. This sample gives roughly 80,000 clones in total; around 67% of them show up just once. The top ten clonotypes cover 5.5% to 8% of the sample.

The sequenced sample was PBMCs. The receptor was derived from a woman aged 50 to 65 in good health and CMV-seropositive.

The CDR3 amino acid sequence is: CASSLEIGGVYEQYF. The bases are TGTGCCAGCAGCTTAGAAATAGGAGGAGTCTACGAGCAGTACTTC. In this chain, TRBV11-2 is recombined with TRBJ2-7; TRBD2 is possibly the D segment (5 matching bases). The germline V gene gives CDR1 as SGHAT and CDR2 as FQNNGV. V is reduced by 0 bases and J by 3 bases, leaving a spacing of 12 bases between them. The CDR3 numbers 15 residues from cysteine through phenylalanine. Of the read, only the CDR3 DNA is kept; its 45 bases are in frame from base 1.